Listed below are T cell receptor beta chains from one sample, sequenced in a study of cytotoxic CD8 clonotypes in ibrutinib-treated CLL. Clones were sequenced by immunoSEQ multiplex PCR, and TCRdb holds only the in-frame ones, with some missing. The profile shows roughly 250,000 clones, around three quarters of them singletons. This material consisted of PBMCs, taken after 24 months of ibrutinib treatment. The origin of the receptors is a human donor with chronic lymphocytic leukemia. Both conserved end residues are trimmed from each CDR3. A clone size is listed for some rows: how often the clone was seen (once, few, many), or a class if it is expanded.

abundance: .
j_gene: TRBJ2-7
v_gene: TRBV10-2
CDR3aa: ASSERYRVHEQY

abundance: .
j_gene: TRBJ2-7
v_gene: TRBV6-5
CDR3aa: ASSLWDGSSYEQY

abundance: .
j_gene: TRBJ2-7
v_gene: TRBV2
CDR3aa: ASSPLGTGSYEQY

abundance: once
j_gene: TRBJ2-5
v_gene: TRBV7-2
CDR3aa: ASSPGKRVGQETQY

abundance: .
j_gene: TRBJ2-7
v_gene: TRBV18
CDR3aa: ATSPGDEQY

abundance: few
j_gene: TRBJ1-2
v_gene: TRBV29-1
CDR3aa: SVGAAGYT

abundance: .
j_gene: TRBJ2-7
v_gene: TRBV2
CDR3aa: ASSEILSRLAGEFYEQY

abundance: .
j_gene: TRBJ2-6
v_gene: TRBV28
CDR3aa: ASSPTVGGSGANVLT

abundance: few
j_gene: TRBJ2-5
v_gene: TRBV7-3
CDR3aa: ASSFIHQETQY

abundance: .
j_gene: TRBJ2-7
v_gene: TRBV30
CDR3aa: AWRERDRYEQY

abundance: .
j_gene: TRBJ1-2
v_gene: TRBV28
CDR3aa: ASRDTYGGYT

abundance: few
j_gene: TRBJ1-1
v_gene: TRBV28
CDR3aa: GGGRTEAF

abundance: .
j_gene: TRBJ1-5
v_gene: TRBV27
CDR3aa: ASSPYRVADQPQH

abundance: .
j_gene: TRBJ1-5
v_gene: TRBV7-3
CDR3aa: ASSFILRQPQH

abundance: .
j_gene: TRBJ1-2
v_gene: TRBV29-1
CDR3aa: SVEDYGYT

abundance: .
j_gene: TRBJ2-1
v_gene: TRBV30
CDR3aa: AGSRLDNEQF

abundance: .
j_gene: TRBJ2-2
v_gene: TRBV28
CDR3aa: ASRTSGTGELF

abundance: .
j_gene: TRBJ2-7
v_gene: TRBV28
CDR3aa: ASSLLASSGEQY

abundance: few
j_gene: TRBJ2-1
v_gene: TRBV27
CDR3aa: ASSFTSGNEQF

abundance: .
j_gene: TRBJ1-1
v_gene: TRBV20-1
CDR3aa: SPASEAF

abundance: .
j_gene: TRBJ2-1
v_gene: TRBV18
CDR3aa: ASSPGQPYNEQF

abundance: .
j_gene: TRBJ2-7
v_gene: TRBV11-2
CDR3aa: ASSITSEQTYEQY

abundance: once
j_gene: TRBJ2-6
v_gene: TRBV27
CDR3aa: ASGPDSTKLSGANVLT

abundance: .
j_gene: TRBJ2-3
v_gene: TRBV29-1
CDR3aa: SVAWGGTADTQY

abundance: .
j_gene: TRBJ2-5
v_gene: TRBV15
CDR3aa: ATSRGLEGVQQETQY

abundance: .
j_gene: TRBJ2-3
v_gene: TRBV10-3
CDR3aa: AISAGQNTDTQY

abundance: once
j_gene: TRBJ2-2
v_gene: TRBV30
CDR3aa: AWKRAGVGTGELF

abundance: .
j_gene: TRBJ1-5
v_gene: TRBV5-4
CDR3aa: ASSSDRDQPQH

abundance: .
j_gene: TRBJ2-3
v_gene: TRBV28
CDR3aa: ASASGGTGNTDTQY